The 9 T cell receptor beta chains below all came from one sample that was sequenced in a study of regulatory T cells in long-lasting Graves disease. Relying on iRepertoire HTBI primers and Arm-PCR of CDR3 regions, the team built TCR beta libraries. TCRdb analysed the multiplex PCR reads with MiXCR anew, one entry per CDR3 protein. The repertoire includes around 450,000 distinct CDR3 sequences, roughly 21% of them detected once, and around 7% sits in the top ten. Regarding time point: persistent/refractory GD, antithyroid drugs over 5 years with positive TRAb. RNA isolated from PBMCs was used to make the TCR library. The sample consisted of peripheral blood mononuclear cells (PBMCs), taken when the disease was refractory, from a patient treated with antithyroid drugs. The origin of the receptors is a female donor with Graves disease.

This clonotype came up many times. The rearrangement links TRBV7-2 to TRBJ1-2, with TRBD1 identical over 8 bases. With V trimmed by 2 bases and J by 0 bases, 11 bases remained unmatched. The CDR3 extends over 18 amino acids. Germline lookup yields CDR1 SGHTA and CDR2 FQGNSA. This CDR3 reads CASSLRGQGIGANYGYTF. Here the CDR3 DNA reads TGTGCCAGCAGCTTACGTGGACAGGGTATAGGAGCTAACTATGGCTACACCTTC.

In this sample, this clonotype turned up many times. This rearrangement joins TRBV28 to TRBJ2-5, with D possibly called TRBD1 or TRBD2 (6 bases each). The length of the CDR3 is 16 residues. CDR1 and CDR2 (germline): MDHEN, SYDVKM. The V end was cut by 2 bases, the J end by 3 bases, with 16 bases between. CDR3 in amino acids: CASSLIRGRGEETQYF. In DNA, the CDR3 is TGTGCCAGCAGTTTAATACGAGGAAGGGGGGAAGAGACCCAGTACTTC. Using reference TRBV28 and TRBJ2-5 for the parts outside the CDR3, the full variable domain is DVKVTQSSRYLVKRTGEKVFLECVQDMDHENMFWYRQDPGLGLRLIYFSYDVKMKEKGDIPEGYSVSREKKERFSLILESASTNQTSMYLCASSLIRGRGEETQYFGPGTRLLVL.

This clonotype was seen repeatedly, ten times or more. This chain links TRBV6-5 with TRBJ2-5, with 10 bases matching TRBD1. CDR1 is MNHEY and CDR2 is SVGAGI in the germline V gene. V lost 3 bases to trimming and J lost 5 bases; unmatched junction nucleotides: 9. The CDR3 covers 16 residues. The CDR3 DNA reads as TGTGCCAGCAGTTATCCGGGACAGGGGTTTCATGAGACCCAGTACTTC. Its protein product is CASSYPGQGFHETQYF.

This clonotype showed up just a few times. The chain carries TRBV7-2 and TRBJ2-5, with unresolved D. Trimming removed 5 bases from V and 5 bases from J, with 15 bases in between. CDR1 and CDR2 from the germline V gene are SGHTA and FQGNSA. The CDR3 has 14 amino acids. CDR3 bases: TGTGCCAGCAGCCCACCGGCAGCCCCGGAGACCCAGTACTTC. Translating it yields CASSPPAAPETQYF.

For this clonotype: The junction differs from germline at one of its ends, possibly a read error. This chain connects TRBV6-5 to TRBJ1-6; unclear D gene. The CDR3 sequence is 18 residues long. Germline CDR1 reads MNHEY; CDR2 reads SVGAGI. The CDR3 loop reads CASSYSGGIGSYDSPLHF. The DNA of the CDR3 is TGTGCCAGCAGTTACTCGGGAGGGATCGGATCCTATGATTCACCCCTCCACTTT.

For this clonotype: This may arise from a read error, as a much more abundant clone is one base away. The CDR3 protein is CASSDTAQETQYF. The CDR3 DNA reads as TGTGCCAGCAGTGATACGGCACAAGAGACCCAGTACTTC. This chain joins TRBV25-1 and TRBJ2-5, with no clear D. Germline CDR1 MGHDK, CDR2 SYGVNS. The ends were cut back, 3 bases at V and 2 bases at J, with 7 bases in the middle. The CDR3 totals 13 residues. The full variable domain, with the rest looked up from reference TRBV25-1 and TRBJ2-5, is EADIYQTPRYLVIGTGKKITLECSQTMGHDKMYWYQQDPGMELHLIHYSYGVNSTEKGDLSSESTVSRIRTEHFPLTLESARPSHTSQYLCASSDTAQETQYFGPGTRLLVL.

This clonotype appeared many times. This chain uses TRBV27 with TRBJ1-2; D perhaps matches TRBD1 (6 bases). Deletions cut 4 bases from V and 3 bases from J, with 9 bases between. Germline V lookup: CDR1 MNHEY, CDR2 SMNVEV (reference sequence). This CDR3 contains 13 residues. The CDR3 DNA is TGTGCCAGCAGTTGGGCAGGGGACTATGGCTACACCTTC. Amino acid sequence: CASSWAGDYGYTF.

This chain joins TRBV27 and TRBJ2-7; 7 positions agree with TRBD1. Germline V gene lookup returns CDR1 MNHEY and CDR2 SMNVEV (reference sequence). This CDR3 spans 14 amino acids. With 6 bases clipped from V and 2 bases from J, the junction kept 7 bases outside the gene matches. The CDR3 spells CASSPGGKPYEQYF. CDR3 DNA: TGTGCCAGCAGCCCAGGGGGTAAGCCCTACGAGCAGTACTTC.

This clonotype was seen many times. One junction end disagrees with the germline gene, perhaps due to a read error. The chain uses TRBV7-9 and TRBJ1-4; TRBD1 is a possible D gene (6 bases). This CDR3 spans 14 amino acids. Germline loops: CDR1 SEHNR, CDR2 FQNEAQ (reference sequence). In nucleotides, the CDR3 is TGCGCCAGCAGCTTAGGACAGCTTAATGAAAAACTGTTTTTT. Translated: CASSLGQLNEKLFF. The full variable domain, in which reference TRBV7-9 and TRBJ1-4 provide the parts outside the CDR3, is DTGVSQNPRHKITKRGQNVTFRCDPISEHNRLYWYRQTLGQGPEFLTYFQNEAQLEKSRLLSDRFSAERPKGSFSTLEIQRTEQGDSAMYLCASSLGQLNEKLFFGSGTQLSVL.